The 15 T cell receptor beta chains in this list originate from one sample, sequenced in a study of shared clonotypes between healthy human individuals. TCRdb keeps only in-frame clones here, not all; method: immunoSEQ multiplex PCR. This sample carries about 800,000 clones, approximately 96% of them seen once, and the ten largest clones take less than 0.25%. Selected positively for CCR7 and CD45RO-negative, naive CD8 cells excluded terminally differentiated effector memory CD45RA+ cells. Specimen: naive CD8+ T cells sorted from blood. These receptors were collected from a young man in good health.

This chain uses TRBV10-3 with TRBJ2-1; TRBD1 matches at 7 bases. Looked up from germline, CDR1 is ENHRY and CDR2 is SYGVKD. Trimming at V came to 6 bases and at J to 7 bases, leaving 9 bases not matched to a gene. The CDR3 runs 14 residues. Here the CDR3 DNA reads TGTGCCATCAGACCCGAGTACAGGGGAAATGAGCAGTTCTTC. Protein: CAIRPEYRGNEQFF.

This clone has just one count. The junction differs from germline at one of its ends, possibly a read error. J is TRBJ2-1 and V is TRBV19; the match to TRBD2 covers 12 bases. CDR3 length: 18 amino acids. Germline V lookup: CDR1 LNHDA, CDR2 SQIVND (reference sequence). For the CDR3, the DNA is TGTGCCAGTAGTACGGGGCTAGCGGGAGGGCCGATGCCTCATGAGCAGCTCTTC. Amino acid sequence: CASSTGLAGGPMPHEQLF.

This clone was counted once. This chain connects TRBV4-3 to TRBJ2-5; a weak D match, TRBD2 (6 bases). Germline V gives CDR1 LGHNA, CDR2 YSLEER. The length of the CDR3 is 15 residues. Trimming shortened V by 0 bases and J by 3 bases, and 11 bases separated the two germline ends. The CDR3: CASSQDGTFKETQYF. For the CDR3, the DNA is TGCGCCAGCAGCCAAGACGGGACTTTTAAAGAGACCCAGTACTTC.

The rearrangement joins TRBV14 to TRBJ2-1; the D gene is possibly TRBD2 (6 bases). CDR1 is SGHDN, CDR2 FVKESK, per germline. The CDR3 has 15 residues. V lost 3 bases and J lost 8, with 17 bases in between. CDR3 bases: TGTGCCAGCAGCCATCCTATCTCCCCGGGGGATGAGCAGTTCTTC. Translation: CASSHPISPGDEQFF.

The gene calls are TRBV7-9 and TRBJ2-5; D not resolved. Trimming stripped 4 bases from V and 7 bases from J, with 19 bases between. This CDR3 region has 15 residues. Germline V gives CDR1 SEHNR, CDR2 FQNEAQ (reference sequence). The chain's CDR3 is CASSSLDGDSWTQYF. The CDR3 bases are TGTGCCAGCAGCTCGCTCGACGGAGATTCGTGGACCCAGTACTTC.

This chain connects TRBV6-1 to TRBJ1-4; tentative D call: TRBD1 (6 bases). The germline gives CDR1 MNHNS, CDR2 SASEGT. The length of the CDR3 is 16 residues. V dropped 4 bases and J dropped 7 bases, with 19 bases sitting between them. The CDR3 reads CASSGPTGRRAEKLFF. For the CDR3, the DNA is TGTGCCAGCAGTGGGCCCACAGGGCGGAGGGCTGAAAAACTGTTTTTT.

This sequence joins TRBV7-2 and TRBJ2-1; perhaps TRBD2 as D (6 bases). V was shortened by 3 bases and J by 7 bases, with 16 bases between the two germline ends. CDR1 SGHTA and CDR2 FQGNSA come from the germline V gene. The CDR3 covers 15 residues. The DNA for the CDR3 is TGTGCCAGCAGCTTCCCGGGGTTAGCGGAGAATGAGCAGTTCTTC. Protein product: CASSFPGLAENEQFF.

This chain connects TRBV13 to TRBJ2-7; D not certain. V was shortened by 1 base and J by 6 bases, with 10 bases between the two germline ends. The V gene's germline CDR1 is PRHDT and CDR2 FYEKMQ (reference sequence). The CDR3 length is 13 residues. The CDR3 sequence: CASSLATLGEQYF. The CDR3 bases are TGTGCCAGCAGCTTAGCCACCCTCGGCGAGCAGTACTTC.

The chain links TRBV29-1 to TRBJ1-2; D call uncertain. There are 13 residues in the CDR3. Trimming removed 5 bases at V and 5 bases at J, with 15 bases between. The germline gives CDR1 SQVTM, CDR2 ANQGSEA. CDR3 DNA sequence: TGCAGCGTTAGCCCGAGGCAGGATTATGGCTACACCTTC. Its protein product is CSVSPRQDYGYTF. The variable domain in full, completed from reference TRBV29-1 and TRBJ1-2, reads SAVISQKPSRDICQRGTSLTIQCQVDSQVTMMFWYRQQPGQSLTLIATANQGSEATYESGFVIDKFPISRPNLTFSTLTVSNMSPEDSSIYLCSVSPRQDYGYTFGSGTRLTVV.

The CDR3 is CASSNVDEQFF. In DNA form, the CDR3 reads TGTGCCAGCAGTAATGTCGATGAGCAGTTCTTC. This sequence joins TRBV25-1 and TRBJ2-1; no firm D call. Germline assignment: CDR1 MGHDK and CDR2 SYGVNS. The V and J ends lost 5 bases and 8 bases respectively, with 7 bases between them. The CDR3 sequence is 11 residues long. Based on the CDR3 plus reference TRBV25-1 and TRBJ2-1, the full variable domain is EADIYQTPRYLVIGTGKKITLECSQTMGHDKMYWYQQDPGMELHLIHYSYGVNSTEKGDLSSESTVSRIRTEHFPLTLESARPSHTSQYLCASSNVDEQFFGPGTRLTVL.

The chain uses TRBV27 and TRBJ1-4, with unresolved D. The germline V gene has CDR1 MNHEY and CDR2 SMNVEV (reference sequence). Trimming removed 4 bases at V and 2 bases at J, with 8 bases between. This CDR3 contains 14 residues. The CDR3 sequence is CASSSPRTNEKLFF. The CDR3 coding sequence is TGTGCCAGCAGTTCCCCCCGGACTAATGAAAAACTGTTTTTT. The entire variable domain, with the rest obtained from reference TRBV27 and TRBJ1-4, is as follows: EAQVTQNPRYLITVTGKKLTVTCSQNMNHEYMSWYRQDPGLGLRQIYYSMNVEVTDKGDVPEGYKVSRKEKRNFPLILESPSPNQTSLYFCASSSPRTNEKLFFGSGTQLSVL.

A remark on this clone: The junction differs from germline at one of its ends, possibly a read error. The chain recombines TRBV9 with TRBJ2-3; D not resolved. CDR1 is SGDLS, CDR2 YYNGEE, per germline. This CDR3 has 13 amino acids. CDR3 residues: CASSVAWRDTKYF. CDR3 nucleotide sequence: TGTGCCAGCAGCGTAGCTTGGCGAGATACGAAGTATTTT.

The J gene is TRBJ2-7, the V gene TRBV5-8; TRBD1 matches at 10 bases. Per germline, CDR1 SGHTS and CDR2 YDEGEE. V was clipped by 5 bases and J by 5 bases; unmatched bases: 7. This CDR3 is built from 14 residues. The CDR3 bases are TGTGCCAGCAGAGACTCGGGACAGGGGAACGAGCAGTACTTC. Its protein is CASRDSGQGNEQYF. Combining the CDR3 with reference TRBV5-8 and TRBJ2-7 gives the whole variable domain EAGVTQSPTHLIKTRGQQATLRCSPISGHTSVYWYQQALGLGLQFLLWYDEGEERNRGNFPPRFSGRQFPNYSSELNVNALELEDSALYLCASRDSGQGNEQYFGPGTRLTVT.

The chain uses TRBV29-1 and TRBJ2-5; tentatively, D is TRBD1 (7 bases). Trimming removed 7 bases from V and 5 bases from J, with 20 bases in between. CDR1 and CDR2 (germline): SQVTM, ANQGSEA. The CDR3 contains 14 residues. DNA of the CDR3: TGCAGCGGGACTACAGGGGTAGGCGGGGAGACCCAGTACTTC. This translates into CSGTTGVGGETQYF.

This chain connects TRBV29-1 to TRBJ2-1, with 9 bases identical to TRBD2. The junction had 10 bases not matched to a gene; V was cut back by 3 bases and J by 10 bases. The CDR3 has 14 residues. The germline V gene encodes CDR1 SQVTM and CDR2 ANQGSEA. This chain's CDR3 is CSVDLAGGPGEQFF. The CDR3 region has the DNA TGCAGCGTTGATCTGGCGGGAGGGCCGGGGGAGCAGTTCTTC.